The 9 T cell receptor beta chains below all came from one sample that was sequenced in a study of T cells in Graves' hyperthyroidism and ophthalmopathy. There were TCR beta CDR3 regions amplified from RNA transcripts. Primed by the HTBI set, a first-round RT-PCR was run on the TCR CDR3. Using its own MiXCR run on the multiplex PCR reads, TCRdb lists one record per CDR3 protein. The sample lists more than 550,000 distinct CDR3 sequences, approximately 15% occurring once. The sequencing input was blood. The receptors here all came from a man aged 45-60 years with Graves' hyperthyroidism.

The J gene is TRBJ1-5, the V gene TRBV6-1; 10 nucleotides align to TRBD1. The V gene end was trimmed by 7 bases and the J gene end by 2 bases; junction bases not matched to a gene: 5. This CDR3 has 15 amino acids. The germline V gene has CDR1 MNHNS and CDR2 SASEGT. CDR3 region: CASTRQGAGNQPQHF. In DNA form, the CDR3 reads TGTGCCAGCACCAGACAGGGGGCGGGCAATCAGCCCCAGCATTTT.

Many counts were recorded for this clonotype. This rearrangement joins TRBV2 to TRBJ1-1, with D unclear. CDR3 length: 14 amino acids. V dropped 7 bases and J dropped 0 bases, with 12 bases sitting between them. Germline V gene lookup returns CDR1 SNHLY and CDR2 FYNNEI. Written as DNA, the CDR3 is TGTGCCAGCAAAAGCAGCCTCTTGAACACTGAAGCTTTCTTT. Its protein is CASKSSLLNTEAFF.

This clonotype was counted between two and nine times. The V gene is TRBV28, the J gene TRBJ1-1; possibly TRBD1 for D (6 bases). In germline, CDR1 is MDHEN, CDR2 SYDVKM. This CDR3 is built from 15 residues. V lost 1 base and J 11 bases, leaving 20 bases between the germline ends. CDR3 residues: CASSLFGSGGVDAFF. In nucleotides, the CDR3 is TGTGCCAGCAGTTTATTTGGTTCGGGGGGCGTTGACGCTTTCTTT.

This clonotype was seen repeatedly, ten times or more. This chain uses TRBV20-1 with TRBJ1-6; 7 bases fit TRBD1. The CDR3 runs 14 residues. Per the germline V gene, CDR1 is DFQATT and CDR2 is SNEGSKA (reference sequence). CDR3 residues: CSPTGSSYNSPLHF. The CDR3 region has the DNA TGCAGCCCGACAGGGAGCTCCTATAATTCACCCCTCCACTTT.

This clonotype was counted many times. The chain links TRBV28 to TRBJ2-3; D is unresolved. Germline V CDR1 and CDR2: MDHEN, SYDVKM. V lost 10 bases to trimming and J lost 2 bases, with 10 bases between them. The CDR3 is 12 amino acids. CDR3 loop: CATRSDTDTQYF. The CDR3 DNA reads TGTGCCACCCGGTCCGACACAGATACGCAGTATTTT. The full variable domain, completed using reference TRBV28 and TRBJ2-3, is DVKVTQSSRYLVKRTGEKVFLECVQDMDHENMFWYRQDPGLGLRLIYFSYDVKMKEKGDIPEGYSVSREKKERFSLILESASTNQTSMYLCATRSDTDTQYFGPGTRLTVL.

This clonotype was picked up many times. The chain is built from TRBV28 and TRBJ1-2; possibly TRBD1 for D (6 bases). The V and J ends lost 8 bases and 3 bases respectively, with 28 bases between them. The CDR3 is made up of 18 amino acids. Looked up from germline, CDR1 is MDHEN and CDR2 is SYDVKM. The CDR3 protein is CASGGTEVFSPGDYGYTF. The CDR3 nucleotides are TGTGCCAGCGGAGGAACGGAGGTTTTTTCCCCAGGGGACTATGGCTACACCTTC.

V gene TRBV7-9 combines with J gene TRBJ1-2; possibly TRBD1 for D (6 bases). V was shortened by 5 bases and J by 4 bases, with 11 bases between the two germline ends. Germline-derived CDR1 and CDR2 are SEHNR and FQNEAQ (reference sequence). The CDR3 loop spans 13 amino acids. CDR3 region: CASSDWTAYGYTF. The CDR3 bases are TGTGCCAGCAGCGACTGGACAGCCTATGGCTACACCTTC.

V is TRBV5-4 and J is TRBJ2-5; 10 bases are shared with TRBD2. The CDR3 is made up of 15 amino acids. The ends lost 1 base at V and 1 base at J; junction bases unmatched: 1. Germline assignment: CDR1 SGHNT and CDR2 YYREEE (reference sequence). The CDR3 bases are TGTGCCAGCAGCTTGACTAGCGGGGCCCAAGAGACCCAGTACTTC. It codes for CASSLTSGAQETQYF.

The rearrangement joins TRBV6-2 or TRBV6-3 to TRBJ2-3; a weak D match, TRBD2 (6 bases). CDR3 length: 18 residues. The germline CDR1 and CDR2 sequences are MNHEY and SVGEGT. V lost 0 bases to trimming and J lost 0 bases, with 16 bases between them. In DNA, the CDR3 is TGTGCCAGCAGTTACTCGACTTCCGGGGGTTCTAGCACAGATACGCAGTATTTT. This encodes CASSYSTSGGSSTDTQYF.